Described below is a single T cell receptor (beta chain) sequence and its context. At cycle 4 day 1, cycle 7 day 1, and baseline, blood was sampled. This CDR3 region has 16 residues. CDR1 and CDR2 (germline): PRHDT, FYEKMQ (reference sequence). V trimming: 5 bases; J trimming: 2 bases; junction bases outside the gene matches: 11. The data derive from a study of OX40 agonist ivuxolimab in advanced cancers. Measured with immunoSEQ multiplex PCR; TCRdb has only the in-frame clones, and not every one. The sample shows about 60,000 clones, 94% of them seen only once. V usage is TRBV13 and J usage is TRBJ1-1; 7 bases line up with TRBD1. The sequences come from CD4+ or CD8+ T cells sorted from blood, collected in a trial of the OX40 agonist ivuxolimab. The receptor comes from an adult with an advanced solid tumor such as melanoma, head and neck, liver or kidney cancer. This CDR3 is CASSPGTDLINTEAFF. DNA for the CDR3: TGTGCCAGCAGCCCGGGGACAGACCTAATAAACACTGAAGCTTTCTTT. Looking up the rest from reference TRBV13 and TRBJ1-1 gives the full variable domain: AAGVIQSPRHLIKEKRETATLKCYPIPRHDTVYWYQQGPGQDPQFLISFYEKMQSDKGSIPDRFSAQQFSDYHSELNMSSLELGDSALYFCASSPGTDLINTEAFFGQGTRLTVV.